This T cell receptor (beta chain) derives from a study of CD8+CD57+ T cells in acquired aplastic anemia. Looking at the study overall: Roughly 3 ug was the average amount of DNA from sorted CD4+ and CD8+ cells. General study results and limits: Both patients and controls carried the same twenty-nine CD8+ CDR3 sequences. Between the patient and control groups, CD8+ Simpson's diversity did not differ significantly.

This clonotype showed up just a few times. As yet, its antigen is unknown. There are 13 residues in the CDR3. V lost 3 bases to trimming and J lost 1 base, with 9 bases between them. Germline V gene sequence: CDR1 DFQATT, CDR2 SNEGSKA (reference sequence). According to the study, genomic DNA was the template for TCR beta VDJ and CDR3 profiling. Each CDR3 protein is one row after TCRdb ran MiXCR on the reads. In the table there are approximately 380,000 distinct CDR3 sequences, about two thirds of which are singletons. This chain uses TRBV20-1 with TRBJ1-1, with no clear D. The clonotype was recovered from a human donor in good health, serving as a control. Sequencing was done on a sample of sorted CD4+, CD8+, or CD8+CD57+ T cells (not recorded which) from PBMCs. This CDR3 is CSARYPQNTEAFF. The CDR3 nucleotides read TGCAGTGCTAGGTACCCACAGAACACTGAAGCTTTCTTT.